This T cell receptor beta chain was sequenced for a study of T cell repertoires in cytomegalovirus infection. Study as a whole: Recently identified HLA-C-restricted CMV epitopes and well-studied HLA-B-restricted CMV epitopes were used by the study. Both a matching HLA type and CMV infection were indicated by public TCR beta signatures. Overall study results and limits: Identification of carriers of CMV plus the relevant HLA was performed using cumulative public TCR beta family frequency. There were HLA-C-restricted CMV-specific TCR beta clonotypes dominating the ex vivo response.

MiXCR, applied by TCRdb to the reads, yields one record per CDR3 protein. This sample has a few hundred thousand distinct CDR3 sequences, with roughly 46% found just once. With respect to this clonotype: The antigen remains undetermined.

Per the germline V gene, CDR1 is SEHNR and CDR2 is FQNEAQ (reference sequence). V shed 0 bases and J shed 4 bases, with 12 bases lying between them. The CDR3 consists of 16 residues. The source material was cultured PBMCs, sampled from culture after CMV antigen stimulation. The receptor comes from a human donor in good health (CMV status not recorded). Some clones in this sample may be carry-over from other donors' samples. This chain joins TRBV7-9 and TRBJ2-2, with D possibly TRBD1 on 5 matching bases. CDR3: CASSLAQGVITGELFF. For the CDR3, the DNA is TGTGCCAGCAGCTTAGCGCAAGGGGTGATCACCGGGGAGCTGTTTTTT.